This entry describes one TCR beta chain. This receptor's antigen is unknown. Base qualities are not provided; no much larger clone lies one nucleotide away. One collaborating source in Seattle enrolled patients during active infection and followed them longitudinally through the course of disease. The collaborating institutions used their own protocols to collect whole blood in K2EDTA tubes. For TCRbeta analysis, collaborators shipped samples as frozen whole blood, isolated PBMCs, or DNA extracted from either of those sample types. These data originate in a study of blood T cell repertoires in COVID-19 (dated by TCRdb to the early 2020s). About the investigation overall: Samples covering the acute and convalescent phases of COVID-19 were provided by collaborators in the United States, Italy and Spain. The prospective study material was composed of cDNA or gDNA derived from T cells, B-cell-depleted T cells, or PBMCs. Subjects who had been exposed to COVID-19, were actively infected with it, or had recovered from it provided the deeply sampled blood TCRbeta repertoires that made up the dataset. The repertoires were released in a freely available public database intended as a resource for research on the immune response to SARS-CoV-2. The samples were drawn from the first 160 participants of the ongoing ImmuneRACE study and from over 950 subjects provided by 6 global collaborators. The sample metadata nearly always contained a de-identified subject ID, COVID-19 status, age in years and sex. Where HLA class I and class II types were available, the types were taken from metadata supplied by the sample provider, not from assay-based typing. Study-wide findings and limitations: How much clinical and demographic metadata was included differed by source and by participant, and the metadata was provided uncurated.

Reading the germline V gene gives CDR1 SGHRS and CDR2 YFSETQ. V is clipped by 4 bases and J by 4 bases, and the sequence between their germline boundaries is 18 bases long. Its CDR3 holds 16 amino acids, cysteine through phenylalanine. Only the CDR3 portion is preserved as DNA: 48 bases, with reading frame beginning at the first base. TCRbeta CDR3 regions were amplified from genomic DNA by means of the immunoSEQ Assay, a bias-controlled multiplex PCR. The paper's processing steps were these. Within the assay, amplification of reference gene primers was used to estimate how many nucleated cells each sample contained. To quantify the absolute abundance of each unique TCRbeta CDR3 rearrangement, sequence reads were collapsed and filtered. For each sample, productive Simpson clonality was calculated as the square root of Simpson's diversity index over productive rearrangements. The table was pulled from immuneACCESS by TCRdb, which kept in-frame rearrangements only. Such tables lose some clones; where checked, under half of the loss comes from unresolved V genes, and the rest has no known cause. The DNA gave D and trimming, while V, J and clone size come from that table. Within this sample are some 180,000 clones, with over 80% of them counted one time only. The ten largest make up approximately 7.6% of the sample.

The receptor was derived from an elderly woman with COVID-19, enrolled during active disease. Rearrangement joined TRBV5-1 to TRBJ1-3; the D gene is perhaps TRBD1, from 5 matching bases. Source material: peripheral blood. The sequenced DNA is TGCGCCAGCAGCACGGGGGACGGCCTACAGGGAAACACCATATATTTT. Its protein reads: CASSTGDGLQGNTIYF.